The next 23 T cell receptor beta chains were all read from a single sample in a study of OX40 agonist ivuxolimab in advanced cancers. This table comes from immunoSEQ multiplex PCR, and its TCRdb copy is limited to in-frame clones, with some not included. The sample lists 74,000 or so clones; 93% were seen once. The sample consisted of CD4+ or CD8+ T cells sorted from blood, taken in a trial of the OX40 agonist ivuxolimab. Receptors were obtained from an adult with an advanced solid tumor such as melanoma, head and neck, liver or kidney cancer.

The chain links TRBV5-4 to TRBJ2-1; 9 nucleotides agree with TRBD2. This CDR3 comprises 14 residues. Germline CDR1 reads SGHNT; CDR2 reads YYREEE (reference sequence). V shed 9 bases and J 7 bases; nucleotides not matched to a gene: 11. The CDR3 loop reads CATHERGAGNEQFF. The DNA for the CDR3 is TGTGCCACTCATGAGCGGGGGGCGGGAAATGAGCAGTTCTTC.

The chain employs TRBV10-3 and TRBJ2-6, with 7 bases aligning to TRBD1. There are 20 residues in the CDR3. Trimming removed 3 bases from V and 0 bases from J; junction bases left unmatched: 14. The germline V gene has CDR1 ENHRY and CDR2 SYGVKD. CDR3 coding DNA: TGTGCCATCAGTGAAAGGGGGCGGAGACAGCCCCACTCTGGGGCCAACGTCCTGACTTTC. Its translation: CAISERGRRQPHSGANVLTF.

This rearrangement joins TRBV7-2 to TRBJ1-5; the D gene is possibly TRBD1 (5 bases). The V gene's germline CDR1 is SGHTA and CDR2 FQGNSA. This CDR3 has 14 amino acids. Trimming removed 1 base from V and 3 bases from J, with 7 bases in between. This CDR3 reads CASSLGRANQPQHF. CDR3 DNA sequence: TGTGCCAGCAGCTTAGGCAGGGCCAATCAGCCCCAGCATTTT.

The chain employs TRBV7-8 and TRBJ1-4, with 9 positions matching TRBD1. CDR3 length: 15 residues. Trimming took 6 bases from V and 6 from J; bases not matched to a gene: 8. Germline lookup yields CDR1 SGHVS and CDR2 FQNEAQ. The CDR3 region has the DNA TGTGCCAGCAGTCCCACAGGGGGCGCGGATGAAAAACTGTTTTTT. This encodes CASSPTGGADEKLFF.

The gene calls are TRBV5-1 and TRBJ2-3; D not resolved. The CDR3 is made up of 16 amino acids. Germline CDR1 SGHRS, CDR2 YFSETQ. Trimming shortened V by 2 bases and J by 3 bases, and 16 bases separated the two germline ends. Here the CDR3 reads CASSFRATMTTDTQYF. The CDR3 DNA is TGCGCCAGCAGCTTTCGGGCCACGATGACAACAGATACGCAGTATTTT.

The chain uses TRBV6-5 and TRBJ1-5, with D hard to call. Trimming removed 5 bases from V and 6 bases from J, with 11 bases in between. CDR1 is MNHEY, CDR2 SVGAGI, per germline. The CDR3 runs to 13 residues. CDR3 bases: TGTGCCAGCAGTCTCGAGCGGGGTCAGCCCCAGCATTTT. It yields the protein CASSLERGQPQHF.

This clone was counted a single time. The chain joins TRBV7-6 to TRBJ2-7; D gene unclear. V was trimmed by 1 base and J by 2 bases, leaving 9 bases between them. Germline values: CDR1 SGHVS, CDR2 FNYEAQ. CDR3 size: 14 residues. CDR3: CASSLGDGAYEQYF. DNA of the CDR3: TGTGCCAGCAGCTTAGGCGACGGAGCCTACGAGCAGTACTTC. Full variable domain (rest looked up from reference TRBV7-6 and TRBJ2-7): GAGVSQSPRYKVTKRGQDVALRCDPISGHVSLYWYRQALGQGPEFLTYFNYEAQQDKSGLPNDRFSAERPEGSISTLTIQRTEQRDSAMYRCASSLGDGAYEQYFGPGTRLTVT.

The genes are TRBV7-9 and TRBJ1-2; no firm D call. The CDR3 is 12 amino acids. Germline CDR1 reads SEHNR; CDR2 reads FQNEAQ (reference sequence). Trimming removed 5 bases at V and 4 bases at J, with 8 bases between. CDR3 bases: TGTGCCAGCAGCCCAGACACCTATGGCTACACCTTC. Encoded protein: CASSPDTYGYTF.

Only a few counts were recorded for this clone. The CDR3: CASSEDTDYGYTF. In DNA form, the CDR3 reads TGTGCCAGCAGCGAGGACACCGACTATGGCTACACCTTC. The rearrangement links TRBV7-9 to TRBJ1-2; D may be TRBD1 (5 bases). V was clipped by 5 bases and J by 3 bases, with 10 bases between them. The length of the CDR3 is 13 residues. Per the germline V gene, CDR1 is SEHNR and CDR2 is FQNEAQ (reference sequence).

This chain links TRBV6-4 with TRBJ1-1; the match to TRBD1 covers 7 bases. The CDR3 is 15 residues long. Trimming at V came to 2 bases and at J to 0 bases, leaving 3 bases not matched to a gene. Germline V gives CDR1 MRHNA, CDR2 SNTAGT. The CDR3 nucleotides read TGTGCCAGCAGTGACAAAAGGGGGCTGAACACTGAAGCTTTCTTT. It yields the protein CASSDKRGLNTEAFF.

The chain is built from TRBV19 and TRBJ1-2; D unclear. In germline, CDR1 is LNHDA, CDR2 SQIVND (reference sequence). V lost 5 bases, J lost 0 bases, and 13 bases lay in between. This CDR3 is 15 amino acids long. CDR3 sequence: CASSPGPNPNYGYTF. Written as DNA, the CDR3 is TGTGCCAGTAGTCCCGGGCCGAACCCTAACTATGGCTACACCTTC.

This clone has just a few counts. The CDR3 nucleotides are TGTGCCAGCAGCACCTCTAGCGGGGGGGAAGATACGCAGTATTTT. Its translation is CASSTSSGGEDTQYF. The chain carries TRBV6-4 and TRBJ2-3; 12 nucleotides match TRBD2. The CDR3 is 15 amino acids. Germline V gives CDR1 MRHNA, CDR2 SNTAGT. The V segment lost 6 bases and the J segment 5 bases; nucleotides outside the gene matches: 6.

The chain joins TRBV11-2 to TRBJ1-1; D gene uncertain. V lost 4 bases and J lost 4, with 13 bases in between. This CDR3 is built from 14 residues. Per germline, CDR1 SGHAT and CDR2 FQNNGV. The CDR3 is CASSWPEVATEAFF. CDR3 DNA: TGTGCCAGCAGCTGGCCGGAGGTCGCCACTGAAGCTTTCTTT.

This clone appeared a single time. The chain links TRBV11-2 to TRBJ2-7; D not resolved. Germline-derived CDR1 and CDR2 are SGHAT and FQNNGV. This CDR3 is 16 amino acids long. Trimming removed 1 base from V and 4 bases from J, with 17 bases in between. The chain's CDR3 is CASSLGGGDSQYEQYF. The CDR3 bases are TGTGCCAGCAGCTTAGGGGGTGGGGATTCCCAATACGAGCAGTACTTC.

This clone came up once. CDR3 sequence: CASSLVGDTQYF. The CDR3 nucleotides are TGCGCCAGCAGCTTGGTCGGAGATACGCAGTATTTT. V gene TRBV5-1 combines with J gene TRBJ2-3, with unresolved D. This CDR3 region has 12 residues. Germline V gives CDR1 SGHRS, CDR2 YFSETQ. Trimming stripped 0 bases from V and 5 bases from J, with 4 bases between.

This chain joins TRBV13 and TRBJ1-3, with 8 bases aligning to TRBD1. The CDR3 is 15 residues long. Germline trimming cut 7 bases from V and 0 bases from J; bases unmatched to any gene: 5. Germline-derived CDR1 and CDR2 are PRHDT and FYEKMQ (reference sequence). The CDR3 DNA follows: TGTGCCAGCACCCCAACAGGGGGCTCTGGAAACACCATATATTTT. This gives the protein CASTPTGGSGNTIYF. The full variable domain, completed using reference TRBV13 and TRBJ1-3, is AAGVIQSPRHLIKEKRETATLKCYPIPRHDTVYWYQQGPGQDPQFLISFYEKMQSDKGSIPDRFSAQQFSDYHSELNMSSLELGDSALYFCASTPTGGSGNTIYFGEGSWLTVV.

The gene calls are TRBV9 and TRBJ2-1, with 7 bases aligning to TRBD1. CDR1 and CDR2 (germline): SGDLS, YYNGEE. With V trimmed by 3 bases and J by 10 bases, 4 bases remained unmatched. The CDR3 covers 12 residues. The CDR3 DNA sequence: TGTGCCAGCAGCGGCCGGACAGGCGAGCAGTTCTTC. It encodes CASSGRTGEQFF.

The rearrangement uses TRBV9 and TRBJ2-3; 10 bases align to TRBD2. Germline loops: CDR1 SGDLS, CDR2 YYNGEE. Trimming at V came to 3 bases and at J to 2 bases, leaving 3 bases not matched to a gene. The CDR3 is 15 residues long. The DNA for the CDR3 is TGTGCCAGCAGCGCAGGGACTAGCGACACAGATACGCAGTATTTT. Its protein product is CASSAGTSDTDTQYF. The entire variable domain, with the rest obtained from reference TRBV9 and TRBJ2-3, is as follows: DSGVTQTPKHLITATGQRVTLRCSPRSGDLSVYWYQQSLDQGLQFLIQYYNGEERAKGNILERFSAQQFPDLHSELNLSSLELGDSALYFCASSAGTSDTDTQYFGPGTRLTVL.

The chain carries TRBV4-1 and TRBJ1-1; the D is unclear. Germline CDR1 reads MGHRA; CDR2 reads YSYEKL. This CDR3 is built from 15 residues. The germline V and J ends were trimmed by 0 bases and 1 base, with 9 bases remaining between them. CDR3 nucleotides: TGCGCCAGCAGCCAAGACCGGCAGCAGAACACTGAAGCTTTCTTT. Translation: CASSQDRQQNTEAFF.

V gene TRBV25-1 combines with J gene TRBJ1-1, with 9 bases aligning to TRBD1. With 4 bases clipped from V and 3 bases from J, the junction kept 6 bases outside the gene matches. The CDR3 is 15 amino acids. Germline V gene sequence: CDR1 MGHDK, CDR2 SYGVNS. The CDR3 nucleotides read TGTGCCAGCAGTGCACCGGGACAGGGTTACACTGAAGCTTTCTTT. This translates into CASSAPGQGYTEAFF.

The chain is built from TRBV7-9 and TRBJ1-5; D not resolved. Looked up from germline, CDR1 is SEHNR and CDR2 is FQNEAQ (reference sequence). The CDR3 runs to 14 residues. The ends were cut back, 1 base at V and 0 bases at J, with 4 bases in the middle. The CDR3 nucleotides are TGTGCCAGCAGCTTAGGAGCTAGCAATCAGCCCCAGCATTTT. Translating it yields CASSLGASNQPQHF. Using reference TRBV7-9 and TRBJ1-5 for the parts outside the CDR3, the full variable domain is DTGVSQNPRHKITKRGQNVTFRCDPISEHNRLYWYRQTLGQGPEFLTYFQNEAQLEKSRLLSDRFSAERPKGSFSTLEIQRTEQGDSAMYLCASSLGASNQPQHFGDGTRLSIL.

V usage is TRBV11-2 and J usage is TRBJ2-7; 8 nucleotides align to TRBD1. CDR1 is SGHAT and CDR2 is FQNNGV in the germline V gene. The trim removed 8 bases at V and 12 bases at J, leaving 9 bases unmatched. This CDR3 contains 11 residues. The CDR3 nucleotides are TGTGCCAGCGCTACAGGGGGATCGACGTACTTC. Protein sequence: CASATGGSTYF.

This clone was counted once. The chain combines TRBV5-6 with TRBJ2-3; D gene ambiguous. V dropped 0 bases and J dropped 0 bases, with 11 bases sitting between them. Germline V gene sequence: CDR1 SGHDT, CDR2 YYEEEE. The CDR3 has 16 residues. CDR3 in amino acids: CASSLEGLLSTDTQYF. The CDR3 bases are TGTGCCAGCAGCTTGGAGGGCTTACTAAGCACAGATACGCAGTATTTT.